This T cell receptor beta chain emerged from a study of response to subunit inactivated influenza vaccine (dated by TCRdb to between 2017 and 2018). Regarding the study in general: Deep quantitative T cell receptor repertoire profiling was used in the study to track responses to a trivalent subunit inactivated influenza vaccine.

What the study reported, not specific to this receptor: According to the authors, only a limited number of new T cells may be recruited by each seasonal influenza vaccination.

The V end loses 0 bases and the J end loses 0 bases, and a stretch of 6 bases separates them. The CDR3 sequence holds 15 residues, the cysteine and phenylalanine included. Only the CDR3 region is kept as DNA, spanning 45 bases read in frame from base 1. In the germline V gene, CDR1 corresponds to LGHNA and CDR2 to YSLEER. The library was built by means of RT-PCR. Sequencing instrument: Illumina HiSeq 2500. The public reads were reanalyzed by TCRdb: fastp trimming at Q25, MiXCR alignment, in-frame beta chains only. Rows are unified per CDR3 protein, each entry keeping the most common DNA and genes. This sample has about 800,000 distinct CDR3 sequences in its table, and 21% of those were observed once. The ten most abundant clones make up 10% to 13% of the sample. This clonotype was recorded at least ten times. What antigen it recognizes has not been identified. No base quality values were provided; no much bigger clone lies one nucleotide off.

The specimen comprised PBMCs from blood, sampled approximately 5 days after vaccination. The TCR comes from a man aged 45-65 years who received an inactivated influenza vaccine. Donor details come from another sample of the same person, matched by shared clones. The sequence is built from TRBV4-3 and TRBJ1-3; no D segment can be confidently identified. CDR3 loop: CASSQDPGSGNTIYF. The nucleotides read TGCGCCAGCAGCCAAGATCCCGGCTCTGGAAACACCATATATTTT.